One and the same sample provided the 8 T cell receptor beta chains below, sequenced in a study of CD8 T cells in ankylosing spondylitis (dated by TCRdb to about 2017). Receptor libraries were prepared by 5' RACE. Sequencing took place on an Illumina HiSeq 2500. TCRdb's own reprocessing of the public reads used fastp at Q25 and MiXCR and kept productive beta chains. Under each unique CDR3 protein, matching rows form one entry showing the most common genes and DNA. The sample includes a few hundred thousand distinct CDR3 sequences, with 18% observed a single time. Roughly a third of the sample comes from the top ten. Sequencing was done on a sample of blood, either unsorted or a sorted T cell fraction (not recorded which). The origin of the receptors is a male donor with ankylosing spondylitis or in good health (not recorded which).

This chain uses TRBV15 with TRBJ2-5; 7 nucleotides agree with TRBD2. Per germline, CDR1 LNHNV and CDR2 YYDKDF (reference sequence). The V segment lost 3 bases and the J segment 1 base; nucleotides outside the gene matches: 14. This CDR3 region has 18 residues. This CDR3 is CATSRGGGVGSLQETQYF. DNA of the CDR3: TGTGCCACCAGCAGGGGGGGAGGGGTCGGTTCCCTCCAAGAGACCCAGTACTTC.

The chain recombines TRBV9 with TRBJ2-7; no reliable D call. V lost 4 bases, J lost 2 bases, and 13 bases lay in between. The germline V gene has CDR1 SGDLS and CDR2 YYNGEE. The CDR3 is 14 residues long. This CDR3 is CASSPPRAPYEQYF. The CDR3, as DNA: TGTGCCAGCAGCCCCCCCCGGGCCCCCTACGAGCAGTACTTC. The full variable domain, completed using reference TRBV9 and TRBJ2-7, is DSGVTQTPKHLITATGQRVTLRCSPRSGDLSVYWYQQSLDQGLQFLIQYYNGEERAKGNILERFSAQQFPDLHSELNLSSLELGDSALYFCASSPPRAPYEQYFGPGTRLTVT.

CDR3 bases: TGTGCCAGCAGTGTAACTAGCGGTCGCTCCTACGAGCAGTACTTC. Its translation: CASSVTSGRSYEQYF. V gene TRBV2 combines with J gene TRBJ2-7, with 8 nucleotides matching TRBD2. V lost 4 bases and J lost 0; bases outside the gene matches: 5. Germline CDR1 and CDR2: SNHLY and FYNNEI. This CDR3 is 15 amino acids long.

The chain combines TRBV9 with TRBJ2-7; maybe TRBD1 (5 bases). The CDR3 is made up of 14 amino acids. The ends were cut back, 0 bases at V and 6 bases at J, with 13 bases in the middle. The germline gives CDR1 SGDLS, CDR2 YYNGEE. DNA of the CDR3: TGTGCCAGCAGCGTAGACCCAGGGTGGGCCGAGCAGTACTTC. It specifies CASSVDPGWAEQYF.

Only a few counts were recorded for this clonotype. The chain couples TRBV9 to TRBJ1-2; 11 bases are a match to TRBD1. With 0 bases clipped from V and 5 bases from J, the junction kept 6 bases outside the gene matches. CDR1 is SGDLS, CDR2 YYNGEE, per germline. The CDR3 is 16 amino acids. This chain's CDR3 is CASSVDPGQGEYGYTF. As DNA, the CDR3 is TGTGCCAGCAGCGTAGACCCGGGACAGGGGGAATATGGCTACACCTTC.

The chain recombines TRBV7-8 with TRBJ2-7; no definite D call. The germline V and J ends were trimmed by 1 base and 2 bases, with 3 bases remaining between them. The CDR3 totals 12 residues. Germline CDR1 and CDR2: SGHVS and FQNEAQ. CDR3 protein: CASSLEPYEQYF. The CDR3 coding sequence is TGTGCCAGCAGCTTAGAACCCTACGAGCAGTACTTC. Full variable domain (missing parts from reference TRBV7-8 and TRBJ2-7): GAGVSQSPRYKVAKRGQDVALRCDPISGHVSLFWYQQALGQGPEFLTYFQNEAQLDKSGLPSDRFFAERPEGSVSTLKIQRTQQEDSAVYLCASSLEPYEQYFGPGTRLTVT.

This sequence joins TRBV12-3 or TRBV12-4 and TRBJ1-1; TRBD1 matches at 9 bases. CDR3 length equals 15 residues. V was pared by 5 bases and J by 5 bases, with 9 bases of the junction left unmatched. The DNA of the CDR3 is TGTGCCAGCAGTCCCTGGACAGGGGTAAGGACTGAAGCTTTCTTT. It specifies CASSPWTGVRTEAFF.

This clonotype was found many times. The rearrangement links TRBV10-2 to TRBJ2-2, with 7 bases that match TRBD2. V dropped 6 bases and J dropped 7; count of bases not matched to a gene: 14. This CDR3 is built from 16 residues. Germline-derived CDR1 and CDR2 are WSHSY and SAAADI. The CDR3 spells CASSNLREGLVGELFF. CDR3 nucleotide sequence: TGCGCCAGCAGCAATCTCAGGGAGGGCCTAGTCGGGGAGCTGTTTTTT.